The clone carrying this T cell receptor beta chain was detected a few times. Its antigen is as yet unknown. These data come from a study of T cells in Graves' hyperthyroidism and ophthalmopathy. A lack of ophthalmopathy progression within 18 months defined stable Graves' hyperthyroidism. Findings and caveats of the study: With a median lead of approximately six months before onset, the model predicted ophthalmopathy.

Deletions cut 7 bases from V and 2 bases from J, with 15 bases between. Germline-derived CDR1 and CDR2 are SGHRS and YFSETQ. The CDR3 covers 14 residues. Researchers took RNA transcripts and amplified the TCR beta CDR3 regions from them. The HTBI primer set served for first-round RT-PCR of the TCR CDR3. Via MiXCR, TCRdb re-called the multiplex PCR reads, giving one row per CDR3 protein. The sample has around 350,000 distinct CDR3 sequences; about 18% are singletons. The sample consisted of blood. The sequence was collected from a woman under 30 with Graves' hyperthyroidism. The genes are TRBV5-1 and TRBJ2-5, with D perhaps TRBD2 (5 bases). CDR3 sequence reads: CASWKRGIQETQYF. CDR3 sequence (DNA): TGCGCCAGCTGGAAGCGAGGGATACAAGAGACCCAGTACTTC.